The clone carrying this T cell receptor (beta chain) showed up just once. Its matching antigen is unknown. Libraries were prepared by immunoSEQ multiplex PCR; TCRdb keeps only in-frame clonotypes and omits some of them. The sample has 29,000 or so clones, about 75% seen once; the top ten hold around 2.3%. Naive CD45RA+ and memory CD45RO+ CD4+ or CD8+ T cells were FACS-sorted. The data derive from a study of regulatory dendritic cells for organ transplantation. Study-level results: Between individuals, the alloreactive memory CD8+ T cell pool differed considerably. Of resting T cell subsets, memory CD8+ had the most alloreactive clonotypes. Mature dendritic cells appeared to drive more memory CD8+ clonal expansion than regulatory ones.

The specimen sequenced was memory CD4+ T cells from blood. Indicated subset: CD45RO+ memory T cells. The TCR originated in a human donor in good health.

The CDR3 DNA reads TGTGCCAGCAACTTCGGACAGGGGAGGCTTCGTGAGAACACTGAAGCTTTCTTT. Amino acid sequence: CASNFGQGRLRENTEAFF. This chain uses TRBV28 with TRBJ1-1; 9 positions agree with TRBD1. Germline CDR1 MDHEN, CDR2 SYDVKM. CDR3 length equals 18 residues. V trimming: 7 bases; J trimming: 1 base; junction bases outside the gene matches: 16.